This TCR beta chain was documented in a study of cytomegalovirus exposure and HLA in healthy donors. General observations from the study: The Asian-associated ancestry cluster reportedly had fewer N-insertions than the approximately 700-donor mean in a later analysis.

Use of 60 Vbeta and 13 Jbeta primers characterized the PCR. Generated by immunoSEQ multiplex PCR, the TCRdb table keeps only in-frame clones and is missing some. Found here are roughly 220,000 clones, under 80% of them singletons; the top ten hold roughly 1.9%. Comment on this clone: Antigen: not known.

The CDR3 consists of 12 residues. CDR1 SNHLY and CDR2 FYNNEI come from the germline V gene. V was clipped by 6 bases and J by 7 bases, with 12 bases between them. The receptor was derived from a woman aged 25 to 45 in good health and CMV-seronegative. This chain joins TRBV2 and TRBJ1-2; D is uncertain. Sequenced: PBMCs. This CDR3 reads CASRGLEAGYTF. The CDR3 nucleotides read TGTGCCAGCAGGGGATTGGAGGCTGGCTACACCTTC.